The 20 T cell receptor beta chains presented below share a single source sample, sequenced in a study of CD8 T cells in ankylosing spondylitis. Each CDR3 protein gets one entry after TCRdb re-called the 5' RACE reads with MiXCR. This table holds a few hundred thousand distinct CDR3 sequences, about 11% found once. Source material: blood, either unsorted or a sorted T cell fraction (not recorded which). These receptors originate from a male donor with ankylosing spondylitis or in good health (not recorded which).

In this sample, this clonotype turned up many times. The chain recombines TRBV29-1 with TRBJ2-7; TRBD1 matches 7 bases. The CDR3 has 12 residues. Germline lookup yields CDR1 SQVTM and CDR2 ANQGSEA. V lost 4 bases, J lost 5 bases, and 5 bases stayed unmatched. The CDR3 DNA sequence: TGCAGCGTTGGTGGCAGGGGGAACGAGCAGTACTTC. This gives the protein CSVGGRGNEQYF.

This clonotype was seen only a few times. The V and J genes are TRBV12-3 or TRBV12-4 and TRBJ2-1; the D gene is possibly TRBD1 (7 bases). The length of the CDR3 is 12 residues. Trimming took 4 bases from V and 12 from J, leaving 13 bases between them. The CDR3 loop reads CASSSTQGGQFF. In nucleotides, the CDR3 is TGTGCCAGCAGTTCCACTCAGGGGGGGCAGTTCTTC.

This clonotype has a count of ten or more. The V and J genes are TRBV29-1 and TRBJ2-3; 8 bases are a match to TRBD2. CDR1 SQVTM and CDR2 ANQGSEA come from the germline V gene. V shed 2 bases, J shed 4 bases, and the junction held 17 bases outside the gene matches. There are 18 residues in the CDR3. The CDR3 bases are TGCAGCGTTGAAACAGGGTTGGTAGCGGGGCTTGCAGCAGATACGCAGTATTTT. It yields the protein CSVETGLVAGLAADTQYF.

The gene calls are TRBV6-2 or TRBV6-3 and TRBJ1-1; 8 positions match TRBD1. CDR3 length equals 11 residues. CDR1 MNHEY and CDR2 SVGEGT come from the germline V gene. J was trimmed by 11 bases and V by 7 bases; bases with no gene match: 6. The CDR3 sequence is CASTQGARAFF. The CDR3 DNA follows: TGTGCCAGCACCCAGGGGGCGCGGGCTTTCTTT.

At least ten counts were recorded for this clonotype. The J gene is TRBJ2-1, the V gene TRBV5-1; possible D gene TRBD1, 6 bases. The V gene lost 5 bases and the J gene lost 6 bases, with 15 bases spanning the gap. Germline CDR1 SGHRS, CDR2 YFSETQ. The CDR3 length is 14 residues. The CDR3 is CASSRSDSSNEQFF. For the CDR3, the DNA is TGCGCCAGCAGTCGCTCGGACAGTTCCAATGAGCAGTTCTTC.

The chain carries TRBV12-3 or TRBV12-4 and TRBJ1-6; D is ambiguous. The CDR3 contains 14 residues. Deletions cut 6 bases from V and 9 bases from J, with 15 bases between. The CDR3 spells CASSPGVMGSPLHF. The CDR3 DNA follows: TGTGCCAGCAGCCCTGGGGTAATGGGTTCACCCCTCCACTTT.

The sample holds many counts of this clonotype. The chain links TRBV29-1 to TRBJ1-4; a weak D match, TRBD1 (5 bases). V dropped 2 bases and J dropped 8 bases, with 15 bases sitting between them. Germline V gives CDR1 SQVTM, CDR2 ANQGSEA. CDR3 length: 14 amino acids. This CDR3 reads CSVERVGEGEKLFF. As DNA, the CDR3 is TGCAGCGTTGAAAGGGTAGGGGAGGGAGAAAAACTGTTTTTT. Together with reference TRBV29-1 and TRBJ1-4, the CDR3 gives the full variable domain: SAVISQKPSRDICQRGTSLTIQCQVDSQVTMMFWYRQQPGQSLTLIATANQGSEATYESGFVIDKFPISRPNLTFSTLTVSNMSPEDSSIYLCSVERVGEGEKLFFGSGTQLSVL.

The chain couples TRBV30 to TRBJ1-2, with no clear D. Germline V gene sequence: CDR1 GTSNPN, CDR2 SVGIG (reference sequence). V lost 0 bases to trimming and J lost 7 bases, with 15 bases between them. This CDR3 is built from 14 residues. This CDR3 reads CAWSVRLRDGGYTF. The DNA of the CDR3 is TGTGCCTGGAGTGTACGTCTCAGAGACGGTGGCTACACCTTC.

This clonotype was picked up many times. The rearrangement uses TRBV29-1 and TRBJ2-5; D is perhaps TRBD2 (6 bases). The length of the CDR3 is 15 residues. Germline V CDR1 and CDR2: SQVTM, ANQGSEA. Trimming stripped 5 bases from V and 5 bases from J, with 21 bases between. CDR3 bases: TGCAGCGTTTTTAGCGGACGCGGGATTGCGGAGACCCAGTACTTC. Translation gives CSVFSGRGIAETQYF.

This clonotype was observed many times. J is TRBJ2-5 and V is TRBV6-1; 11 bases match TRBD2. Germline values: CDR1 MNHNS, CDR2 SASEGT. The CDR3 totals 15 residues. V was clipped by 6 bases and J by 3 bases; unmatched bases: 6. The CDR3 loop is CASRAGTSGEETQYF. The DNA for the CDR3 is TGTGCCAGCAGAGCAGGGACTAGCGGAGAAGAGACCCAGTACTTC.

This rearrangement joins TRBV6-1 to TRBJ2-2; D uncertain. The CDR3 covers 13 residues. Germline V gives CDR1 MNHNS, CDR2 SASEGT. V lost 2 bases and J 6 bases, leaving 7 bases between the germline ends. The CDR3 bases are TGTGCCAGCAGTGAAAACTGGGCCGGGGAGCTGTTTTTT. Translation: CASSENWAGELFF.

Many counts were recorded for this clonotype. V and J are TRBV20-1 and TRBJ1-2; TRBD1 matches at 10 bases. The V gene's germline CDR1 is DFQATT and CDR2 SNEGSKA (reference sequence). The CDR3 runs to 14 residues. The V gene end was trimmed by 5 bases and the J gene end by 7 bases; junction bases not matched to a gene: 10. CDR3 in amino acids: CSARRQGARGGYTF. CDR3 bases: TGCAGTGCTCGGAGACAGGGGGCGCGTGGTGGCTACACCTTC.

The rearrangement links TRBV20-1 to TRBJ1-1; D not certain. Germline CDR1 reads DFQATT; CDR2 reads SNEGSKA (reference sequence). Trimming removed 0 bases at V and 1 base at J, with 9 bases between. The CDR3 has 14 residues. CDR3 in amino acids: CSARELLQNTEAFF. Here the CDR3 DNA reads TGCAGTGCTAGAGAGCTCCTTCAGAACACTGAAGCTTTCTTT.

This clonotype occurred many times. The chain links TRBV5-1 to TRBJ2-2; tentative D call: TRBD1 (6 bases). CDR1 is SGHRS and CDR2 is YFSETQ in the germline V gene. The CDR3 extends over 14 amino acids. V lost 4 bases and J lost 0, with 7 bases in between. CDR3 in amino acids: CASSRDTNTGELFF. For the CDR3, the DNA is TGCGCCAGCAGCAGGGACACGAACACCGGGGAGCTGTTTTTT.

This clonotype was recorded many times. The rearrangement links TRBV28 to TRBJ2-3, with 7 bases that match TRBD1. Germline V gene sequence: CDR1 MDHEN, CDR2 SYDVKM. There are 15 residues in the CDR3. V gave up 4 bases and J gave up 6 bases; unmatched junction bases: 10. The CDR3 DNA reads TGTGCCAGCAGTTCCATTTCCGGGACAGATGATACGCAGTATTTT. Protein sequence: CASSSISGTDDTQYF.

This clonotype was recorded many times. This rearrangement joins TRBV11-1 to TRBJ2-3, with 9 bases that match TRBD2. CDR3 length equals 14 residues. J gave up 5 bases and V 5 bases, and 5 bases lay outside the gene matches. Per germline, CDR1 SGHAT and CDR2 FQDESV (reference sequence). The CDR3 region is CASSRGLAGDTQYF. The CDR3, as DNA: TGTGCCAGCAGCAGGGGACTAGCAGGAGATACGCAGTATTTT.

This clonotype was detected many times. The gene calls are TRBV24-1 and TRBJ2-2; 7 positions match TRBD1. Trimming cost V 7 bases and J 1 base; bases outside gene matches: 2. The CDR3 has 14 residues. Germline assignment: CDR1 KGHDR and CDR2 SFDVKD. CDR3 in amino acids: CATRGQMNTGELFF. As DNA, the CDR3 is TGTGCCACCAGGGGACAGATGAACACCGGGGAGCTGTTTTTT.

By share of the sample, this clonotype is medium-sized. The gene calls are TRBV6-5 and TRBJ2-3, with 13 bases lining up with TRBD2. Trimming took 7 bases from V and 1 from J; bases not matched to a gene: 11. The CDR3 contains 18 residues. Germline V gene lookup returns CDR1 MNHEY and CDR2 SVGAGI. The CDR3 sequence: CASTNEGLAGDRTDTQYF. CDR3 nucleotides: TGTGCCAGCACCAACGAAGGACTAGCGGGGGACCGCACAGATACGCAGTATTTT.

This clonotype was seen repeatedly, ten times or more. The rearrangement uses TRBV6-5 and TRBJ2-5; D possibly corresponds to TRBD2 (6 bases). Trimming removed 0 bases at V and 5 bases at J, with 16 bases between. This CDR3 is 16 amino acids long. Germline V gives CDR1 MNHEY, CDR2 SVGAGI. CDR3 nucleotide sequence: TGTGCCAGCAGTTACTCGAGTCGGGGGATCGGCGAGACCCAGTACTTC. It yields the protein CASSYSSRGIGETQYF.

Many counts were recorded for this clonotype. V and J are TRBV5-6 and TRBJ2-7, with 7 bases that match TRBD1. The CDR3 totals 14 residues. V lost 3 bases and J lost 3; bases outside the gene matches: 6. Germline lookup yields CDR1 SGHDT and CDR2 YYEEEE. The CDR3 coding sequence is TGTGCCAGCAGCTGGGACAGAGTTTTCTACGAGCAGTACTTC. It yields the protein CASSWDRVFYEQYF.